This TCR beta chain came from a study of T cells after yellow fever vaccination. Study at large: Some fractions had low cell numbers, and these were prepared with SMART-Seq v4 Ultra Low Input.

TCR cDNA, made by 5'RACE template switching, carried an added universal primer site and UMIs. TCRdb reprocessed the 5' RACE reads with MiXCR, giving one entry per CDR3 protein. This table holds around 600,000 distinct CDR3 sequences, roughly an eighth found once. The CDR3 totals 16 residues. V gave up 0 bases and J gave up 5 bases, with 17 bases separating them. Germline V gene data show CDR1 as DFQATT and CDR2 as SNEGSKA (reference sequence). This specimen consisted of PBMCs, obtained on the day of the yellow fever booster vaccination. The chain uses TRBV20-1 and TRBJ1-5, with D possibly being TRBD1 (5 bases). The source of this sequence is a young man who received the YFV17D yellow fever vaccine. The CDR3, as DNA: TGCAGTGCTAGAGATAGGAGGGGTGGAGTCGATCAGCCCCAGCATTTT. It translates to CSARDRRGGVDQPQHF.